This record looks at one T cell receptor (beta chain) sequence and its context. This clone's antigen is unknown. Nothing much larger sits one base from this clone, and base qualities are not available. The immunoSEQ kit was used, according to the manufacturer's recommendations, to generate TCR beta libraries from genomic DNA. To prepare the libraries, a first multiplex PCR with proprietary primers was run, followed by a second PCR that added unique barcodes, and a bead cleanup was done after each round. Each sample batch included a kit-provided positive control reaction and a negative control reaction. The final libraries were assessed on an Agilent 4200 TapeStation D1000 ScreenTape, pooled by volume, and quantified by qPCR. Sequencing was performed on an Illumina NextSeq500 with a MidOutput 150-cycle cartridge, and 156 Read1 and 15 Index1 cycles were run with kit custom primers. The pooled library was loaded at around 1 pM with around 22% PhiX control spiked in. From the authors' description of their analysis: The vendor-processed data were analyzed in R, and a clonotype was defined as all T cells that share the same CDR3 nucleotide sequence. For clone abundance analyses, frequencies were normalized to the 10,000 most abundant clones per sample. Public T cell clones, which averaged fewer than five per sample, were removed prior to analysis. A difference in abundance of at least 32-fold between compartments was used to define tumor-enriched and baseline blood-enriched clonotypes. Clonotypes expanded or contracted between blood time points were identified with a beta-binomial differential abundance model. The Baroni-Urbani and Buser coefficient was used to measure tumor-blood repertoire similarity, and groups were compared with two-tailed Wilcoxon tests in R. The table was pulled from immuneACCESS by TCRdb, which kept in-frame rearrangements only. Such tables lose some clones; where checked, under half of the loss comes from unresolved V genes, and the rest has no known cause. V and J calls and clone size are copied from that table; D and trimming were computed from the DNA. The sample data list about 130,000 clones, and more than 75% of these were observed just once. Clones ranked in the top ten supply about 5% of the sample.

The sample's time point label, decoded: blood 2 weeks post-SBRT. The sample's treatment or condition label, decoded: 15 Gy SBRT to primary tumor, nephrectomy 4 weeks later. To track tumor-enriched clonotypes, serial peripheral blood was sampled from radiation-treated patients at baseline and at 2 weeks and 4 weeks after SBRT. Every patient's renal cell carcinoma showed clear cell pathology. Genomic DNA for TCR sequencing was prepared using the QIAamp DNA Blood Mini Kit (Qiagen). The analyses included just those samples that passed every quality control check. This record comes from a study of radiation and T cells in renal cell carcinoma (dated by TCRdb to the early 2020s). Concerning the study at large: The samples were drawn from a clinical trial, where primary renal cell carcinomas were treated with 15 Gy of stereotactic body radiation therapy and then removed by nephrectomy 4 weeks afterward. Across all 50 or so samples, approximately 4,000,000 unique CDR3 nucleotide sequences, encoding 2.5 million to 3 million unique CDR3 amino acid sequences, were identified. In total, roughly 53 samples underwent TCR beta sequencing: some 25 tumors plus 27 peripheral blood samples.

The full study reports these points: In blood, the top tumor clonotypes increased between baseline and 2 weeks post-radiation and then shrank by 4 weeks, which suggests that tumor-resident clones expanded only transiently. No pretreatment tumor biopsies were available, so the baseline intratumoral presence of clonotypes could not be determined. Because the trial had a single-armed design, the trial could not examine how radiation dose or scheduling affected the TCR repertoire. Changes in the blood repertoire were not tracked past 4 weeks after treatment.

At the junction V is shortened by 0 bases and J by 9 bases, with 15 bases in between. The CDR3 contains 15 residues, cysteine and phenylalanine counted. The kept DNA is CDR3 alone, 45 bases in frame from the first base. The germline V gene sets CDR1 to MGHRA and CDR2 to YSYEKL. Sequenced material: blood, taken from a patient whose treatment included radiotherapy and nephrectomy. The sequence derives from a woman aged 70-85 years with renal cell carcinoma. The V and J genes are TRBV4-1 and TRBJ1-5; D gene: possibly TRBD1, on 6 matching bases. The CDR3 reads CASSQDPTGGRPQHF. The nucleotide sequence reads as follows: TGCGCCAGCAGCCAAGATCCGACAGGAGGTCGGCCCCAGCATTTT.